This TCR beta chain was identified in a study of cytomegalovirus exposure and HLA in healthy donors. Trimming took off 6 bases at V and 1 base at J, with 8 bases between the two ends. CDR3 length: 13 amino acids. Germline V lookup: CDR1 MNHEY, CDR2 SVGAGI. The PCR was carried out with 60 Vbeta primers and 13 Jbeta primers. Only in-frame clones appear in the TCRdb table, and some are missing; sequencing was by immunoSEQ multiplex PCR. This sample carries about 130,000 clones, with 2% to 2.5% going to the ten biggest clones. V usage is TRBV6-5 and J usage is TRBJ2-3; D might be TRBD1 (6 bases). Sample: PBMCs. The sequence came from a man aged 35 to 55 in good health and CMV-seronegative. In DNA, the CDR3 is TGTGCCAGCAGAAGACAGGGCACAGATACGCAGTATTTT. It specifies CASRRQGTDTQYF.